This entry lists 20 T cell receptor beta chains sequenced from one sample in a study of OX40 agonist ivuxolimab in advanced cancers. Sequencing was performed with immunoSEQ multiplex PCR; in TCRdb, only in-frame clones are kept and a portion is missing. Of tens of thousands of clones in the sample, 88% are singletons; the top ten hold about 4%. This material consisted of CD4+ or CD8+ T cells sorted from blood, taken in a trial of the OX40 agonist ivuxolimab. The receptors stem from an adult with an advanced solid tumor such as melanoma, head and neck, liver or kidney cancer.

The chain employs TRBV10-3 and TRBJ2-1, with 10 nucleotides matching TRBD2. The V and J ends lost 2 bases and 3 bases, in that order; junction bases with no gene match: 1. CDR1 is ENHRY, CDR2 SYGVKD, per germline. The CDR3 sequence is 15 residues long. The CDR3 loop reads CAISEGLAVYNEQFF. In nucleotides, the CDR3 is TGTGCCATCAGTGAGGGACTAGCGGTCTACAATGAGCAGTTCTTC.

CDR3 nucleotide sequence: TGCGCCAGCAGCTTGGAGTGGCGTGGACAAGAGACCCAGTACTTC. Translated: CASSLEWRGQETQYF. The rearrangement uses TRBV5-1 and TRBJ2-5; D not certain. The CDR3 is 15 residues long. The V gene's germline CDR1 is SGHRS and CDR2 YFSETQ. The V end lost 0 bases, the J end lost 2 bases, and 11 bases lay between the germline ends.

The J gene is TRBJ1-5, the V gene TRBV7-8, with D unresolved. The CDR3 is 13 amino acids. V dropped 1 base and J dropped 4 bases, with 5 bases sitting between them. CDR1 is SGHVS, CDR2 FQNEAQ, per germline. The CDR3 DNA reads as TGTGCCAGCAGCTTAGAACGGAATCAGCCCCAGCATTTT. Its protein is CASSLERNQPQHF.

The chain couples TRBV6-5 to TRBJ2-5; D is possibly TRBD1 (5 bases). This CDR3 contains 13 residues. Trimming took 7 bases from V and 3 from J, leaving 12 bases between them. CDR1 MNHEY and CDR2 SVGAGI come from the germline V gene. CDR3 sequence: CASTWTPEETQYF. CDR3 bases: TGTGCCAGCACATGGACACCTGAAGAGACCCAGTACTTC.

The chain is built from TRBV29-1 and TRBJ1-1, with D hard to call. This CDR3 comprises 12 residues. CDR1 SQVTM and CDR2 ANQGSEA come from the germline V gene. V was cut by 6 bases and J by 0 bases, with 8 bases left in between. The CDR3 spells CSVLHLNTEAFF. CDR3 bases: TGCAGCGTCTTACACCTGAACACTGAAGCTTTCTTT.

J is TRBJ2-1 and V is TRBV7-3; 8 positions agree with TRBD1. Germline-derived CDR1 and CDR2 are SGHTA and FQGTGA. The J segment lost 2 bases and the V segment lost 6 bases, leaving 3 bases of the junction unmatched. This CDR3 contains 14 residues. The CDR3 loop is CASREQGAYNEQFF. CDR3 in DNA: TGTGCCAGCAGAGAACAGGGGGCCTACAATGAGCAGTTCTTC.

Here the CDR3 DNA reads TGTGCCAGCTCATCCGACGACAGGGACCATACCTTCGCTTTCTTT. Protein sequence: CASSSDDRDHTFAFF. This chain links TRBV18 with TRBJ1-1; 7 positions match TRBD1. This CDR3 has 15 amino acids. The V segment lost 5 bases and the J segment 11 bases; nucleotides outside the gene matches: 17. CDR1 and CDR2 from the germline V gene are KGHSH and LQKENI.

The gene calls are TRBV5-1 and TRBJ2-7, with TRBD1 identical over 8 bases. Per the germline V gene, CDR1 is SGHRS and CDR2 is YFSETQ. There are 14 residues in the CDR3. V shed 4 bases, J shed 0 bases, and the junction held 3 bases outside the gene matches. The CDR3 loop is CASSPGGPSYEQYF. The DNA for the CDR3 is TGCGCCAGCAGCCCAGGGGGCCCCTCCTACGAGCAGTACTTC.

This chain links TRBV5-4 with TRBJ2-5; 8 nucleotides match TRBD2. Germline loops: CDR1 SGHNT, CDR2 YYREEE (reference sequence). Trimming at V came to 0 bases and at J to 4 bases, leaving 2 bases not matched to a gene. CDR3 length: 14 amino acids. CDR3 loop: CASSLDLAGETQYF. Written as DNA, the CDR3 is TGTGCCAGCAGCTTGGATCTAGCGGGAGAGACCCAGTACTTC.

This clone has just a few counts. This chain joins TRBV9 and TRBJ2-5, with 8 bases fitting TRBD2. The CDR3 spans 17 residues. V lost 3 bases and J lost 5; bases outside the gene matches: 15. Germline values: CDR1 SGDLS, CDR2 YYNGEE. The CDR3 here is CASSDPYGAGAGETQYF. The CDR3 DNA sequence: TGTGCCAGCAGCGATCCGTACGGAGCGGGAGCGGGGGAGACCCAGTACTTC.

V usage is TRBV7-3 and J usage is TRBJ2-1; D is possibly TRBD1 (6 bases). The V end lost 5 bases, the J end lost 1 base, and 12 bases lay between the germline ends. Germline CDR1 is SGHTA and CDR2 is FQGTGA. This CDR3 is built from 15 residues. In nucleotides, the CDR3 is TGTGCCAGCAGCATACAGGGCTCGTCCTACAATGAGCAGTTCTTC. Translation gives CASSIQGSSYNEQFF.

The gene calls are TRBV28 and TRBJ2-6; unclear D gene. The CDR3 consists of 14 residues. The germline V gene encodes CDR1 MDHEN and CDR2 SYDVKM. Deletions cut 7 bases from V and 0 bases from J, with 7 bases between. In DNA form, the CDR3 reads TGTGCCAGCAATCGAGACTCTGGGGCCAACGTCCTGACTTTC. Its translation: CASNRDSGANVLTF.

This clone was detected once. CDR3 amino acids: CASSITGTSGQETQYF. CDR3 nucleotide sequence: TGTGCCAGTAGTATAACCGGGACTAGCGGTCAAGAGACCCAGTACTTC. This chain uses TRBV19 with TRBJ2-5; 11 bases match TRBD2. Germline CDR1 is LNHDA and CDR2 is SQIVND (reference sequence). The ends lost 2 bases at V and 2 bases at J; junction bases unmatched: 4. CDR3 size: 16 residues.

The gene calls are TRBV7-9 and TRBJ2-7, with a possible D match to TRBD1 (5 bases). The CDR3 spans 12 residues. Germline V lookup: CDR1 SEHNR, CDR2 FQNEAQ (reference sequence). V was trimmed by 2 bases and J by 5 bases, leaving 7 bases between them. In nucleotides, the CDR3 is TGTGCCAGCAGCTTACAGGGCCACGAGCAGTACTTC. It yields the protein CASSLQGHEQYF.

The chain employs TRBV18 and TRBJ2-7, with 7 positions matching TRBD1. CDR1 and CDR2 from the germline V gene are KGHSH and LQKENI. V trimming: 3 bases; J trimming: 5 bases; junction bases outside the gene matches: 4. The CDR3 extends over 13 amino acids. In DNA, the CDR3 is TGTGCCAGCTCACCGACAGGGCCTGACGAGCAGTACTTC. It translates to CASSPTGPDEQYF.

The chain employs TRBV4-2 and TRBJ2-5; TRBD1 is a possible D gene (5 bases). Trimming removed 0 bases from V and 9 bases from J, with 14 bases in between. The CDR3 loop spans 14 amino acids. Germline CDR1 reads LGHNA; CDR2 reads YNFKEQ. The CDR3 region has the DNA TGTGCCAGCAGCCAAGATATGGTGGGGCGTGCCCAGTACTTC. This translates into CASSQDMVGRAQYF.

This clone appeared once. This chain uses TRBV27 with TRBJ2-7; D not certain. Germline lookup yields CDR1 MNHEY and CDR2 SMNVEV (reference sequence). V lost 0 bases to trimming and J lost 2 bases, with 5 bases between them. This CDR3 is 13 amino acids long. The CDR3 bases are TGTGCCAGCAGTTTATCGAAAACCTACGAGCAGTACTTC. This gives the protein CASSLSKTYEQYF.

This rearrangement joins TRBV27 to TRBJ1-6; 9 bases match TRBD1. From germline, CDR1 is MNHEY and CDR2 SMNVEV (reference sequence). With 5 bases clipped from V and 5 bases from J, the junction kept 16 bases outside the gene matches. CDR3 size: 19 residues. The CDR3 region is CASSPSGTGPLSHNSPLHF. The DNA for the CDR3 is TGTGCCAGCAGTCCATCCGGGACAGGGCCCCTTTCACATAATTCACCCCTCCACTTT.

This clone was recorded only once. The chain has TRBV5-1 and TRBJ2-5; tentatively, D is TRBD1 or TRBD2 (5 bases each). V lost 0 bases and J lost 2, with 11 bases in between. Germline V gene data show CDR1 as SGHRS and CDR2 as YFSETQ. The CDR3 has 15 amino acids. CDR3: CASSLGPGPQETQYF. The CDR3 DNA is TGCGCCAGCAGCTTGGGTCCGGGACCACAAGAGACCCAGTACTTC.

V usage is TRBV30 and J usage is TRBJ2-3; D is possibly TRBD2 (5 bases). The CDR3 length is 14 residues. The V end was cut by 0 bases, the J end by 3 bases, with 10 bases between. Germline V CDR1 and CDR2: GTSNPN, SVGIG (reference sequence). CDR3 loop: CAWSVLGSTDTQYF. In DNA form, the CDR3 reads TGTGCCTGGAGTGTACTGGGGAGTACAGATACGCAGTATTTT.